The rows below give T cell receptor beta chains drawn from one sample of a study of cytomegalovirus exposure and HLA in healthy donors. Here immunoSEQ multiplex PCR was the method, and the copy in TCRdb shows in-frame clones only, minus some. The sample holds about 180,000 clones, more than 80% seen once. Input material: PBMCs. These receptors all stem from a man between 18 and 35 years old in good health and CMV-seronegative. Each CDR3 is given with its conserved first and last residue. The D gene is left open where the match is weak. Size is omitted from some rows. Given values are once, few, many or a class for expanded clones.

abundance	d_gene	v_gene	j_gene	CDR3nt	CDR3aa
.	.	TRBV20-1	TRBJ2-5	TGCAGTGCTAGGGCGGGGGAGACCCAGTACTTC	CSARAGETQYF
few	TRBD1	TRBV10-3	TRBJ1-5	TGTGCCATCAGTGAAGGGGGGGACAGGGGTAATCAGCCCCAGCATTTT	CAISEGGDRGNQPQHF
.	.	TRBV2	TRBJ2-5	TGTGCCAGCAGTGAAGGGCTGGCAGGTGGGAGTTTCGGAGTTGGGACCCAGTACTTC	CASSEGLAGGSFGVGTQYF
.	TRBD1	TRBV6-6	TRBJ2-5	TGTGCCAGCAGAACAGGGGTCCAAGAGACCCAGTACTTC	CASRTGVQETQYF
.	.	TRBV18	TRBJ2-7	TGTGCCAGCTCGTACAAGAACTACGAGCAGTACTTC	CASSYKNYEQYF
.	.	TRBV27	TRBJ1-2	TGTGCCAGCAGTTTAGGCGGCGGGGTGATCTATGGCTACACCTTC	CASSLGGGVIYGYTF
.	TRBD1	TRBV28	TRBJ1-1	TGTGCCAGCAGTTCAACGACAGGGGTAGGCACTGAAGCTTTCTTT	CASSSTTGVGTEAFF
.	.	TRBV10-3	TRBJ2-7	TGTGCCATCAGTGGGGGGGCGGGGGTCGACCTTTACTACGAGCAGTACTTC	CAISGGAGVDLYYEQYF
.	.	TRBV11-3	TRBJ2-1	TGTGCCAGCAGTCGCGATTTAAGCTCCTACAATGAGCAGTTCTTC	CASSRDLSSYNEQFF
few	.	TRBV2	TRBJ1-4	TGTGCCAGCAGTGAAGCGCTCGGACACTCAACTAATGAAAAACTGTTTTTT	CASSEALGHSTNEKLFF
.	TRBD1	TRBV19	TRBJ1-5	TGTGCCAGTAGTACCCCGGGACAGGGGGCCAATCAGCCCCAGCATTTT	CASSTPGQGANQPQHF
.	TRBD2	TRBV9	TRBJ2-1	TGTGCCAGCAGCGTAGATTGGCGGGGGACCTACAATGAGCAGTTCTTC	CASSVDWRGTYNEQFF
.	TRBD2	TRBV4-1	TRBJ2-3	TGCGCCAGCAGACCGACTAGCGGGAGTACAGATACGCAGTATTTT	CASRPTSGSTDTQYF
.	.	TRBV7-9	TRBJ1-5	TGTGCCAGCAGCTTAGGAGGTACTTTAAATCAGCCCCAGCATTTT	CASSLGGTLNQPQHF
.	.	TRBV21-1	TRBJ2-7	TGTGCCAGCAGCAAAGTTGGCACAGGTGACTCCTACGAGCAGTACTTC	CASSKVGTGDSYEQYF
.	.	TRBV27	TRBJ2-7	TGTGCCAGCAGTTTAGGTGGAGGGGACGAGCAGTACTTC	CASSLGGGDEQYF
.	TRBD1	TRBV6-1	TRBJ1-5	TGTGCCAGCCGAAAGGGGGCCACTCTCTCCCAGCATTTT	CASRKGATLSQHF
.	.	TRBV7-2	TRBJ1-6	TGTGCCAGCAGCTTAGTGACCCCCAGGAATTCACCCCTCCACTTT	CASSLVTPRNSPLHF
once	.	TRBV2	TRBJ1-5	TGTGCCAGCAGTATGGACTCGAATCAGCCCCAGCATTTT	CASSMDSNQPQHF
.	.	TRBV5-1	TRBJ1-1	TGCGCCAGCAGCTTGGTGGGGGGGAACACTGAAGCTTTCTTT	CASSLVGGNTEAFF
.	.	TRBV5-8	TRBJ2-7	TGTGCCAGCAGCTTGGAGGGTGACAGGGAGGACGAGCAGTACTTC	CASSLEGDREDEQYF
few	.	TRBV2	TRBJ1-1	TGTGCCAGTAGGGAGGGGGTGGGGAACACTGAAGCTTTCTTT	CASREGVGNTEAFF
few	TRBD2	TRBV10-3	TRBJ2-2	TGTGCCATCAGGGGGGGGAGGACCGGGGAGCTGTTTTTT	CAIRGGRTGELFF
.	.	TRBV30	TRBJ1-6	TGTGCCTGGAGTCTGGACAAGTATAATTCACCCCTCCACTTT	CAWSLDKYNSPLHF
.	.	TRBV28	TRBJ2-7	TGTGCCAGCAGCAAAGACACCTACGAGCAGTACTTC	CASSKDTYEQYF
few	TRBD2	TRBV7-2	TRBJ2-3	TGTGCCAGCAGCTCCCGGACCACTAGCGCGTGGGGGGCAGATACGCAGTATTTT	CASSSRTTSAWGADTQYF
.	TRBD2	TRBV11-2	TRBJ2-3	TGTGCCAGCAGCTTAGCGGGGGGGCCAACAGATACGCAGTATTTT	CASSLAGGPTDTQYF
.	.	TRBV27	TRBJ1-2	TGTGCCAGCAGACGGACAGCTAACTATGGCTACACCTTC	CASRRTANYGYTF
.	.	TRBV5-1	TRBJ1-5	TGCGCCAGCCTTTACTTGGACGGGGTTTTAGACAATCAGCCCCAGCATTTT	CASLYLDGVLDNQPQHF
.	TRBD2	TRBV2	TRBJ2-7	TGTGCCAGCAACCCACGGGGGGGCTACGAGCAGTACTTC	CASNPRGGYEQYF
.	.	TRBV28	TRBJ2-5	TGTGCCAGCAGCGCGGGACAGACCAAACAAGAGACCCAGTACTTC	CASSAGQTKQETQYF
.	TRBD1	TRBV29-1	TRBJ1-2	TGCAGCGTTGCGACAGGGGGCGAAGACTATGGCTACACCTTC	CSVATGGEDYGYTF
.	.	TRBV7-9	TRBJ1-6	TGTGCCAGCCGAGACTCCGCCACACCCCTCCACTTT	CASRDSATPLHF
once	TRBD2	TRBV28	TRBJ2-1	TGTGCCAGCAGCCATAGCGGGCCCAACAATGAGCAGTTCTTC	CASSHSGPNNEQFF
.	.	TRBV28	TRBJ2-7	TGTGCCAGCAGCCTTTTGGAGCAGTACTTC	CASSLLEQYF
.	.	TRBV7-9	TRBJ2-1	TGTGCCAGCAGCTACAGGGAAAATGAGCAGTTCTTC	CASSYRENEQFF
.	.	TRBV29-1	TRBJ1-2	TGCAGCGTTTCTCGGACAACTAACTATGGCTACACCTTC	CSVSRTTNYGYTF
.	.	TRBV5-4	TRBJ2-3	TGTGCCAGCAGCTTTCGGGACACAGATACGCAGTATTTT	CASSFRDTDTQYF
.	TRBD2	TRBV28	TRBJ2-1	TGTGCCAGCAGTTTAGCGGCTAGCGGGAAACATGAGCAGTTCTTC	CASSLAASGKHEQFF
.	.	TRBV4-3	TRBJ2-1	TGCGCCAGCAGCCAAGATCACGGACTAAACAATGAGCAGTTCTTC	CASSQDHGLNNEQFF
few	.	TRBV28	TRBJ1-4	TGTGCCAGCAGTGGAGCAGGGGATGAAAAACTGTTTTTT	CASSGAGDEKLFF
.	.	TRBV11-2	TRBJ2-7	TGTGCCAGCAGCTCCCTGACAGGTTTTAAGTACTACGAGCAGTACTTC	CASSSLTGFKYYEQYF
.	TRBD1	TRBV7-9	TRBJ1-2	TGTGCCAGCAGCTTAGGGACAGGTTCACTCTATGGCTACACCTTC	CASSLGTGSLYGYTF
.	TRBD2	TRBV5-1	TRBJ2-1	TGCGCCAGCAGCTTGTGGGGAGGGGATGAGCAGTTCTTC	CASSLWGGDEQFF
.	.	TRBV5-4	TRBJ2-5	TGTGCCAGCAGCTTGGAGGCGGGGAGACTCGGAGAGACCCAGTACTTC	CASSLEAGRLGETQYF
few	.	TRBV4-1	TRBJ1-1	TGCGCCAGCAGCCACAGTCGGGGAAAAGCTACTGAAGCTTTCTTT	CASSHSRGKATEAFF
.	TRBD2	TRBV7-8	TRBJ2-5	TGTGCCAGCAGCTTGGCAAGACTAGCGAGAAGGCAAGAGACCCAGTACTTC	CASSLARLARRQETQYF
few	.	TRBV5-8	TRBJ2-7	TGTGCCAGCAGCCAAACCAGGGGTGGGGTGCAGTACTTC	CASSQTRGGVQYF
.	.	TRBV25-1	TRBJ2-1	TGTGCCAGCAGTGAATTATATAGGGGGATTGAGCAGTTCTTC	CASSELYRGIEQFF
.	.	TRBV2	TRBJ1-2	TGTGCCAGCACCTTGTCTAACTATGGCTACACCTTC	CASTLSNYGYTF
.	TRBD2	TRBV11-3	TRBJ2-7	TGTGCCAGCAGCTACGGACTAGCGGACTCCTACGAGCAGTACTTC	CASSYGLADSYEQYF
.	TRBD1	TRBV27	TRBJ1-1	TGTGCCAGCAGACTACGGGACAGACAGAACACTGAAGCTTTCTTT	CASRLRDRQNTEAFF
.	TRBD1	TRBV2	TRBJ2-7	TGTGCCAGCAGGTCGGGACAGCTGGCCTACGAGCAGTACTTC	CASRSGQLAYEQYF